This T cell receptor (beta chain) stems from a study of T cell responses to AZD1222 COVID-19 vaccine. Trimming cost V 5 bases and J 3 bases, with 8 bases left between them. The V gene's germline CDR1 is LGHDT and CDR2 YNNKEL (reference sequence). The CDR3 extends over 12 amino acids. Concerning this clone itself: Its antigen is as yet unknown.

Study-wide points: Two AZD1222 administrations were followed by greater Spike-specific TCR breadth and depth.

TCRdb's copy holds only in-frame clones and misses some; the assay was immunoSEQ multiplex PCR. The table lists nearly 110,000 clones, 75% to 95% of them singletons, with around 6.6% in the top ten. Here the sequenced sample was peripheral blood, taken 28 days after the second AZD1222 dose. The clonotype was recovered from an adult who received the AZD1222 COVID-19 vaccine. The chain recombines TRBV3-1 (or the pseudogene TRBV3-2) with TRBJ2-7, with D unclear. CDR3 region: CASSFGFYEQYF. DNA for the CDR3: TGTGCCAGCAGCTTCGGTTTCTACGAGCAGTACTTC.